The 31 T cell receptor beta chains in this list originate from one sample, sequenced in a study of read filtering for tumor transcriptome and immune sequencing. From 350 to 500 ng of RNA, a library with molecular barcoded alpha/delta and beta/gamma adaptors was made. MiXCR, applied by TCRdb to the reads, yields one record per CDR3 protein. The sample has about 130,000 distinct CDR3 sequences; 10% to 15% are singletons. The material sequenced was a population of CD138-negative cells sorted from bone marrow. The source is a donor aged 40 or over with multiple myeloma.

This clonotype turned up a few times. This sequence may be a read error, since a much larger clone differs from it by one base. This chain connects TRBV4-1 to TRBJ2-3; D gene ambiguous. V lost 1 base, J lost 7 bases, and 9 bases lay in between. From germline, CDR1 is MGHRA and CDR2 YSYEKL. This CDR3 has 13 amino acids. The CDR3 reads CASSQGTANTQYF. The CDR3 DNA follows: TGCGCCAGCAGCCAAGGGACGGCGAATACGCAGTATTTT.

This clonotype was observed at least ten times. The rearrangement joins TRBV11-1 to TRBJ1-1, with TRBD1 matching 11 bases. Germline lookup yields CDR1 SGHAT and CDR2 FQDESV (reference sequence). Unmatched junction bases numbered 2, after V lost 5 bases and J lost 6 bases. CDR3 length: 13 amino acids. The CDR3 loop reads CASSADRGPEAFF. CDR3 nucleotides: TGTGCCAGCAGCGCGGACAGGGGGCCTGAAGCTTTCTTT.

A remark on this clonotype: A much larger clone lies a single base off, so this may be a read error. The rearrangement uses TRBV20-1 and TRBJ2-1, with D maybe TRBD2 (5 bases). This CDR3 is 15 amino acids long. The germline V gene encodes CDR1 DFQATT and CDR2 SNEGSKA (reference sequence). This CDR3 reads CRARDSGGRLNEQFF. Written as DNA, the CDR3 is TGCAGAGCTAGAGATAGTGGCGGGCGACTTAATGAGCAGTTCTTC.

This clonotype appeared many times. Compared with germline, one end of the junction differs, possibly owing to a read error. In nucleotides, the CDR3 is TGTGCCAGCTCACCACCAGACAGGGACGACCAGTACTTC. Residues: CASSPPDRDDQYF. The gene calls are TRBV18 and TRBJ2-7; 7 bases line up with TRBD1. Germline CDR1 is KGHSH and CDR2 is LQKENI. The CDR3 contains 13 residues.

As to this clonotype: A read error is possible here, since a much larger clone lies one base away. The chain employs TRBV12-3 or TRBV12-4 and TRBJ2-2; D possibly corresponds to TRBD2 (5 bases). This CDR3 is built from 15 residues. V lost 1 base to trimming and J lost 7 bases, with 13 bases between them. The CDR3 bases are TGTGCCAGCAGTTTAGTCGGGAATATCGGCGGGGAGCTGTTTTTT. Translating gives CASSLVGNIGGELFF.

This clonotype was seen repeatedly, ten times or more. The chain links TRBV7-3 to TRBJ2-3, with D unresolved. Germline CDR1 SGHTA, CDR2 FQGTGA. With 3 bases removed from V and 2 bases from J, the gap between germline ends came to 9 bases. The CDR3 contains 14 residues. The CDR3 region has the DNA TGTGCCAGCAGCTTGGGCCTGATCACAGATACGCAGTATTTT. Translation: CASSLGLITDTQYF.

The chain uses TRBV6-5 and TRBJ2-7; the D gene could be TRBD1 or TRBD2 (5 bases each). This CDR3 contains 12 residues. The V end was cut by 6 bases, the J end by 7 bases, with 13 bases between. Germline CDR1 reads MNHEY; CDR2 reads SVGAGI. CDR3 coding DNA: TGTGCCAGCAGGAGGGGACGCGAGGAGCAGTACTTC. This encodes CASRRGREEQYF.

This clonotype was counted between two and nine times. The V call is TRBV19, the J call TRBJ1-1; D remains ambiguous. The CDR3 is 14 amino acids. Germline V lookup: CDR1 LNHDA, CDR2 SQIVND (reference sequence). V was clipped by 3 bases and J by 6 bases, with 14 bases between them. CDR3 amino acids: CASSMPRPTPEAFF. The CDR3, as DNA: TGTGCCAGTAGTATGCCCAGGCCCACTCCTGAAGCTTTCTTT.

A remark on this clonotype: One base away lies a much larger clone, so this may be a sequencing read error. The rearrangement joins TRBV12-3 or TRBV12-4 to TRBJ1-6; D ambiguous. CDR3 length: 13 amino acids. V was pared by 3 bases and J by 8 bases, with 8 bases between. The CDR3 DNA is TGTGCCAGCAGTTTGGAGGTCGATTCACCCCTCCACTTT. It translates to CASSLEVDSPLHF.

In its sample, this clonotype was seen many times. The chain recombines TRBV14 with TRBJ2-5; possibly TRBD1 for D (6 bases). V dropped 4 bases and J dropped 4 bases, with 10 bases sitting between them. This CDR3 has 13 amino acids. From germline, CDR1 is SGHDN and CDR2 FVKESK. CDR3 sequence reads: CASSRGHLETQYF. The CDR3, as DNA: TGTGCCAGCAGCCGGGGACATCTAGAGACCCAGTACTTC.

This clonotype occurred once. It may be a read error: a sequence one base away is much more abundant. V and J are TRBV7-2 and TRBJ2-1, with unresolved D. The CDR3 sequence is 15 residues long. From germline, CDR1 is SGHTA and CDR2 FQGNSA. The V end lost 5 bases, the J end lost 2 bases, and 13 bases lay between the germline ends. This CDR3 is CASSPEADPYNEQFF. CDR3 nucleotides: TGTGCCAGCAGCCCCGAGGCGGACCCCTACAATGAGCAGTTCTTC.

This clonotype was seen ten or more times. In nucleotides, the CDR3 is TGTGCCAGCAGCAGAACAGGGGGAAACTATGGCTACACCTTC. Encoded protein: CASSRTGGNYGYTF. The chain couples TRBV28 to TRBJ1-2, with 8 bases identical to TRBD1. This CDR3 has 14 amino acids. Germline-derived CDR1 and CDR2 are MDHEN and SYDVKM. The J segment lost 2 bases and the V segment lost 6 bases, leaving 5 bases of the junction unmatched.

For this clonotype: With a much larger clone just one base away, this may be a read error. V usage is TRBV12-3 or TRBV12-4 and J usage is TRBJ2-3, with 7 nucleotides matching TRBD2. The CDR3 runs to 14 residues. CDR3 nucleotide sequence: TGTGCCAGCAGGTGGGGGGGAAGCACAGGTACGCAGTATTTT. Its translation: CASRWGGSTGTQYF.

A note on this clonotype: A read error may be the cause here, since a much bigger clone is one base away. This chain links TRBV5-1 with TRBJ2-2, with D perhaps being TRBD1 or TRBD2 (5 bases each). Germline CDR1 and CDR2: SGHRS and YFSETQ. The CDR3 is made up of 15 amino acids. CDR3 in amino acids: CASSPQGVNTGELLF. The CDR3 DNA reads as TGCGCCAGCAGCCCGCAGGGCGTGAACACCGGGGAGCTGCTTTTT. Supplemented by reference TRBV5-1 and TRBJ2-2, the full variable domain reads KAGVTQTPRYLIKTRGQQVTLSCSPISGHRSVSWYQQTPGQGLQFLFEYFSETQRNKGNFPGRFSGRQFSNSRSEMNVSTLELGDSALYLCASSPQGVNTGELLFGEGSRLTVL.

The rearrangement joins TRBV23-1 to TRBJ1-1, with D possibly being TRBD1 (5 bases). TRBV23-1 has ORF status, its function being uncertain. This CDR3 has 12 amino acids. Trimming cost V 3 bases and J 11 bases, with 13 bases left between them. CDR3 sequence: CASSHLRDLAFF. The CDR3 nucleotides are TGCGCCAGCAGTCACCTCCGGGACTTGGCTTTCTTT.

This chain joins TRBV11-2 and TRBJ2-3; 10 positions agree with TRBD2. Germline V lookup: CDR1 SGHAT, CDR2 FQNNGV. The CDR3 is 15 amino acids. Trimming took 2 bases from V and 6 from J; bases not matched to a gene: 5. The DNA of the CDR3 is TGTGCCAGCAGCTTAAGCGGGGGGGCCTTTGATACGCAGTATTTT. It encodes CASSLSGGAFDTQYF.

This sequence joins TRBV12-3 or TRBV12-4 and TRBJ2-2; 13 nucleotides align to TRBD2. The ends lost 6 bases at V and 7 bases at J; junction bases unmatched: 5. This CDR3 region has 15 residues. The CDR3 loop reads CASRPGTSGNGELFF. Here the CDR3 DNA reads TGTGCCAGCAGACCCGGGACTAGCGGGAACGGGGAGCTGTTTTTT.

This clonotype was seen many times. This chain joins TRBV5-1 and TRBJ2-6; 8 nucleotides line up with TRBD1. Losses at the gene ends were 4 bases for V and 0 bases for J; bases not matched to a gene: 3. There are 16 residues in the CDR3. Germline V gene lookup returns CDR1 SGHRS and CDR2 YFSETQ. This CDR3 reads CASSTGTGSGANVLTF. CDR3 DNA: TGCGCCAGCAGCACCGGGACAGGCTCTGGGGCCAACGTCCTGACTTTC.

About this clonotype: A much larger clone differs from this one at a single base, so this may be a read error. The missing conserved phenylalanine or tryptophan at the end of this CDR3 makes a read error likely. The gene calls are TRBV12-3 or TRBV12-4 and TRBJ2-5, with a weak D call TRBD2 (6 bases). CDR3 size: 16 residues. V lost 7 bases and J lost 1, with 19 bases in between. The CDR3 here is CASTSYQAGGQETQYS. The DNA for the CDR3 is TGTGCCAGCACATCCTATCAGGCCGGGGGCCAAGAGACCCAGTACTCC.

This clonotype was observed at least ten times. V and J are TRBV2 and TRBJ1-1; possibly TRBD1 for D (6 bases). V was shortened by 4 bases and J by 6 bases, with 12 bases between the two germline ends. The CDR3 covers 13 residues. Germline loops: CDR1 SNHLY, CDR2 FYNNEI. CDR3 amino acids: CASSVTGTAEAFF. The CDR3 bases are TGTGCCAGCAGTGTCACAGGGACGGCTGAAGCTTTCTTT.

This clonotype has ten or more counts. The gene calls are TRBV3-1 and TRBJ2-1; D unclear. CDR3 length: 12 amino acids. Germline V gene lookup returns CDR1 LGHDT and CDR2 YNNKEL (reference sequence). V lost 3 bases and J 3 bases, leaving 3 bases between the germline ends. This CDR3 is CASSHHYNEQFF. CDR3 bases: TGTGCCAGCAGCCACCACTACAATGAGCAGTTCTTC.

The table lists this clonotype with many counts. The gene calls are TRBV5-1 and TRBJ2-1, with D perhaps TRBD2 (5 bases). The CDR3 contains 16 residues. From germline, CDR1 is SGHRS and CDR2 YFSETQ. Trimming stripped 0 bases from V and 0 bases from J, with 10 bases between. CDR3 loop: CASSLGAASSYNEQFF. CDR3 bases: TGCGCCAGCAGCTTGGGAGCGGCTAGCTCCTACAATGAGCAGTTCTTC.

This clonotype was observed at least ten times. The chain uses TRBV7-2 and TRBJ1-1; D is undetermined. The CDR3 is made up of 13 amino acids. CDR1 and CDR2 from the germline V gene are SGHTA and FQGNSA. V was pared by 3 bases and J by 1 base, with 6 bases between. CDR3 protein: CASSFGPNTEAFF. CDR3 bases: TGTGCCAGCAGCTTCGGACCGAACACTGAAGCTTTCTTT.

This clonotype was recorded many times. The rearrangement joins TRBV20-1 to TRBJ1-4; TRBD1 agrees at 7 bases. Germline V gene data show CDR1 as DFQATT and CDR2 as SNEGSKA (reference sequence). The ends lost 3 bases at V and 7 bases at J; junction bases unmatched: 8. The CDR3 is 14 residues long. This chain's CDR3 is CSASTGQASEKLFF. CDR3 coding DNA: TGCAGTGCTAGTACTGGACAGGCGAGTGAAAAACTGTTTTTT.

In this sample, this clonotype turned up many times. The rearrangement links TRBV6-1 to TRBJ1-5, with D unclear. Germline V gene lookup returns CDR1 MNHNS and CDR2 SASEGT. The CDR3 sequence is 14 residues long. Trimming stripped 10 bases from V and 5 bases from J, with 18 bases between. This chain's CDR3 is CATSPVEGDQPQHF. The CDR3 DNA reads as TGTGCCACCTCCCCGGTTGAGGGCGATCAGCCCCAGCATTTT.

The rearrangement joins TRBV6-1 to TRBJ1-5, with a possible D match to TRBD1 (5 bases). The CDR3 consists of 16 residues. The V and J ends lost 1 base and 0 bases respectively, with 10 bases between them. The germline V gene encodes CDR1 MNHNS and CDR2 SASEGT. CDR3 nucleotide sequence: TGTGCCAGCAGTGAAGTCGGGGGAGTTAGCAATCAGCCCCAGCATTTT. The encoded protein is CASSEVGGVSNQPQHF.

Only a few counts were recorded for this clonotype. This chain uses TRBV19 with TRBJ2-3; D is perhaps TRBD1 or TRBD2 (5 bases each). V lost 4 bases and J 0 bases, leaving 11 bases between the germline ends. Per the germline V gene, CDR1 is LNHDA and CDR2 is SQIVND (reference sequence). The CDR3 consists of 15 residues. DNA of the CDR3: TGTGCCAGTAGTAACGGGGACGTTAGCACAGATACGCAGTATTTT. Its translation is CASSNGDVSTDTQYF.

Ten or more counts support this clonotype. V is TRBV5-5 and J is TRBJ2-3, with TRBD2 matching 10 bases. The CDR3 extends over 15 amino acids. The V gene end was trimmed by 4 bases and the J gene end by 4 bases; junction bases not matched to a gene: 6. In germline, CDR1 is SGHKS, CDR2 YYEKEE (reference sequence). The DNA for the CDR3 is TGTGCCAGCAGCGAAGGGACTAGCGAGGCAGATACGCAGTATTTT. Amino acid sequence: CASSEGTSEADTQYF. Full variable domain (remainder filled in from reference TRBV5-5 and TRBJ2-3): DAGVTQSPTHLIKTRGQQVTLRCSPISGHKSVSWYQQVLGQGPQFIFQYYEKEERGRGNFPDRFSARQFPNYSSELNVNALLLGDSALYLCASSEGTSEADTQYFGPGTRLTVL.

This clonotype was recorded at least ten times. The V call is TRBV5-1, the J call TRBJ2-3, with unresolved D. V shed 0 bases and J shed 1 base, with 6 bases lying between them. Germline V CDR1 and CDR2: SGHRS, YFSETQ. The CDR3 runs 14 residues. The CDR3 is CASSLERGTDTQYF. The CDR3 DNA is TGCGCCAGCAGCTTGGAGCGAGGCACAGATACGCAGTATTTT.

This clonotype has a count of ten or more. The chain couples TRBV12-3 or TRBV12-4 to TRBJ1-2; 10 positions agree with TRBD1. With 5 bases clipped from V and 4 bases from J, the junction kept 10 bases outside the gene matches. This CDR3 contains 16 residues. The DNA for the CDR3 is TGTGCCAGCAGTCCCCTCGCGACAGGGGGCGGCTATGGCTACACCTTC. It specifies CASSPLATGGGYGYTF.

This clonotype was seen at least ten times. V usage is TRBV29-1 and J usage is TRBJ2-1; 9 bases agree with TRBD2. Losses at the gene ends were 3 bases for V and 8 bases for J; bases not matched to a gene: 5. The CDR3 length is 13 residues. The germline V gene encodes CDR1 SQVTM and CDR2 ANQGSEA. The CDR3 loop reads CSVDPAGGHEQFF. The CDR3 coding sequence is TGCAGCGTTGATCCAGCGGGGGGACATGAGCAGTTCTTC.